This entry concerns a single T cell receptor beta chain. This sample stems from a study of blood T cell repertoires in COVID-19. During active infection, Seattle patients enrolled and were then monitored through disease. The CDR3 contains 15 residues. Germline CDR1 and CDR2: SGHRS and YFSETQ. With 4 bases removed from V and 0 bases from J, the gap between germline ends came to 11 bases. Sequenced by immunoSEQ multiplex PCR; TCRdb stores in-frame clones only, minus some. The sample contains 81,000 or so clones, 85% of which appear only once. V usage is TRBV5-1 and J usage is TRBJ1-5; maybe TRBD1 (6 bases). This sequence originates from a man in his forties or fifties with COVID-19, enrolled during active disease. The sample consisted of peripheral blood. CDR3 in DNA: TGCGCCAGCAGCCTCACAGGGAATAGCAATCAGCCCCAGCATTTT. Translated: CASSLTGNSNQPQHF.